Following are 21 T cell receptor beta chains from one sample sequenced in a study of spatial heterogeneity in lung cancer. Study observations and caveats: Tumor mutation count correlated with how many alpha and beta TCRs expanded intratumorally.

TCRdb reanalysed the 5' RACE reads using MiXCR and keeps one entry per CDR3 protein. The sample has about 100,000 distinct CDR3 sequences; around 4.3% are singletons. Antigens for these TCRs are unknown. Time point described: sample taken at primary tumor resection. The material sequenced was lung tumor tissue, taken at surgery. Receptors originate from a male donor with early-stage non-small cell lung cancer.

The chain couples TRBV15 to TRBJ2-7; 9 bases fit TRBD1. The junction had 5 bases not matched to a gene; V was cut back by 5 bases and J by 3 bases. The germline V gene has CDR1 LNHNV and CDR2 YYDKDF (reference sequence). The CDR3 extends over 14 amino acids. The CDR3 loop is CATSPGQGNYEQYF. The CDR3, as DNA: TGTGCCACCAGCCCCGGACAGGGGAACTACGAGCAGTACTTC.

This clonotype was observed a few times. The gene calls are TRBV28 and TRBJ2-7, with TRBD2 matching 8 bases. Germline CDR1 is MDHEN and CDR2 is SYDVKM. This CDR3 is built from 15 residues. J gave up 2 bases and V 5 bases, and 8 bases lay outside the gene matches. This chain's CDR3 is CASSLAGWGTYEQYF. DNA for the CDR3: TGTGCCAGCAGTCTAGCGGGCTGGGGGACCTACGAGCAGTACTTC.

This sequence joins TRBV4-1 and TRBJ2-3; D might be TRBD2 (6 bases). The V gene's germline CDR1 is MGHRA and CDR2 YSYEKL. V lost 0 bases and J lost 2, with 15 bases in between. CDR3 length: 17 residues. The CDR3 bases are TGCGCCAGCAGCCAAGATAGGGGACTTCCCCCCACAGATACGCAGTATTTT. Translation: CASSQDRGLPPTDTQYF.

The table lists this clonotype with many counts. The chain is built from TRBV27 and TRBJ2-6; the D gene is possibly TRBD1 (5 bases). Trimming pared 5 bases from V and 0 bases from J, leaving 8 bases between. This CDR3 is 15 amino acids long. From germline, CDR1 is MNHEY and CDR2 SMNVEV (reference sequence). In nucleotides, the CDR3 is TGTGCCAGCAGTACCAGGGTCTCTGGGGCCAACGTCCTGACTTTC. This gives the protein CASSTRVSGANVLTF.

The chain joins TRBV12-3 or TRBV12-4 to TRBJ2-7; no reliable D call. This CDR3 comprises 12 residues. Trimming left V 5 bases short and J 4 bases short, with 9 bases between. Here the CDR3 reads CASSEGRYEQYF. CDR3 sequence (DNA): TGTGCCAGCAGTGAAGGCCGGTACGAGCAGTACTTC.

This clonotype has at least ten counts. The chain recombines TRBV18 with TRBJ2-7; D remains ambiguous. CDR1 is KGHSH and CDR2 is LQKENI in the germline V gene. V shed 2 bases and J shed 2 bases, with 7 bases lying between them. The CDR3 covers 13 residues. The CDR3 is CASSPGPAYEQYF. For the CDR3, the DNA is TGTGCCAGCTCACCAGGTCCAGCCTACGAGCAGTACTTC.

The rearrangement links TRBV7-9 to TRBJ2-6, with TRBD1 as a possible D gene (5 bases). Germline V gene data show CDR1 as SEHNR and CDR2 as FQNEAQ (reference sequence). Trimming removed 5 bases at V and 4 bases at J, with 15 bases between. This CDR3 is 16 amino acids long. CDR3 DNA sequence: TGTGCCAGCAGCGCCATCACTGGGGCAGGGGCCAACGTCCTGACTTTC. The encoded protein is CASSAITGAGANVLTF.

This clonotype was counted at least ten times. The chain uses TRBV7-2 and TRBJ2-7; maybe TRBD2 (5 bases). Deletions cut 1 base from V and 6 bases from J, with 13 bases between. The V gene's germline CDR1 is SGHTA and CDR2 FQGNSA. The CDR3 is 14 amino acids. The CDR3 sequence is CASSLERRTREQYF. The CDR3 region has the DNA TGTGCCAGCAGCTTAGAGCGGCGGACCCGCGAGCAGTACTTC.

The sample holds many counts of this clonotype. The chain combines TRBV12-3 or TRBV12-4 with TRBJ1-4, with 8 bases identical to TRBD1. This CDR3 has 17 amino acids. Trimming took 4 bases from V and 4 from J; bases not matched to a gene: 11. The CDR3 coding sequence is TGTGCCAGCAGTTCAGCGCCGGGACAGGCGATTAATGAAAAACTGTTTTTT. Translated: CASSSAPGQAINEKLFF.

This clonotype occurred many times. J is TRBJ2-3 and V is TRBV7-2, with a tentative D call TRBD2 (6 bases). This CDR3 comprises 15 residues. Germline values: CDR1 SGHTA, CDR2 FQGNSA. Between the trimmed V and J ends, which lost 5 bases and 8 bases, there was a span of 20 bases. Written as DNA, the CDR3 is TGTGCCAGCAGCACGGGACTTCCTTTTCGTAGTACGCAGTATTTT. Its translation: CASSTGLPFRSTQYF.

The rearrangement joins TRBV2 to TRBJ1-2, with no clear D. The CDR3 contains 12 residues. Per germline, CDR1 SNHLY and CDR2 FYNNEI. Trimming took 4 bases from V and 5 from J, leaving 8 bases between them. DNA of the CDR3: TGTGCCAGCAGTGCTTCCGGTTATGGCTACACCTTC. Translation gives CASSASGYGYTF. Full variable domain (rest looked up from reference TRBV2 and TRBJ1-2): EPEVTQTPSHQVTQMGQEVILRCVPISNHLYFYWYRQILGQKVEFLVSFYNNEISEKSEIFDDQFSVERPDGSNFTLKIRSTKLEDSAMYFCASSASGYGYTFGSGTRLTVV.

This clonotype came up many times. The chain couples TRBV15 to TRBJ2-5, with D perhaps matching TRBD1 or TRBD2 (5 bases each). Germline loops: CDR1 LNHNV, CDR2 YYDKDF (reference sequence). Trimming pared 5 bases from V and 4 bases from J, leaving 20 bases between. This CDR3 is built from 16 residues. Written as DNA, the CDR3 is TGTGCCACCAGCGCTGACGACGGGACCTTAGGAGAGACCCAGTACTTC. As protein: CATSADDGTLGETQYF.

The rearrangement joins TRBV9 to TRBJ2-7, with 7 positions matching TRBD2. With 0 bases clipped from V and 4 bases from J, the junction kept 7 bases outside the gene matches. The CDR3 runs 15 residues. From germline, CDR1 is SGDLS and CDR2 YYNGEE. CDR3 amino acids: CASSVDASGVYEQYF. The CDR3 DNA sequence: TGTGCCAGCAGCGTAGACGCTAGCGGAGTTTACGAGCAGTACTTC.

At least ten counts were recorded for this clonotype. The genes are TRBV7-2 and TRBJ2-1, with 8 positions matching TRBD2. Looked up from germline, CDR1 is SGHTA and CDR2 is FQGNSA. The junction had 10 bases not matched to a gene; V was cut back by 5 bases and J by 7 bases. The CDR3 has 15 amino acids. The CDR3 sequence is CASSKAGSGKNEQFF. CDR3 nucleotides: TGTGCCAGCAGCAAAGCCGGTAGCGGGAAGAATGAGCAGTTCTTC.

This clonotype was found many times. The CDR3 reads CASSFGRAISGNQPQHF. The CDR3 region has the DNA TGTGCCAGCAGCTTCGGGAGGGCGATCTCCGGCAATCAGCCCCAGCATTTT. This chain uses TRBV7-9 with TRBJ1-5, with D unclear. V lost 3 bases and J lost 2, with 17 bases in between. The CDR3 has 17 amino acids. The germline V gene encodes CDR1 SEHNR and CDR2 FQNEAQ (reference sequence).

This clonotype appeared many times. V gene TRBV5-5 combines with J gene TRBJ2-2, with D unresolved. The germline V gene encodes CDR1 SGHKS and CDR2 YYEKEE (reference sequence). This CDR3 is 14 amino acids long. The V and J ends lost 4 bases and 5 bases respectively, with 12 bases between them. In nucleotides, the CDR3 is TGTGCCAGCAGCCTCATGGGCCAAACCGGGGAGCTGTTTTTT. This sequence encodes CASSLMGQTGELFF.

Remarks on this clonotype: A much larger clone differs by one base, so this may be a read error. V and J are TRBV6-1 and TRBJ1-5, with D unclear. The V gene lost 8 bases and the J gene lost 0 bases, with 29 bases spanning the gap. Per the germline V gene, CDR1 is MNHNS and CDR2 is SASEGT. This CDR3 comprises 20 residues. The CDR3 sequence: CASCGRNLALGDYSNQPQHF. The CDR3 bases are TGTGCCAGCTGTGGCCGAAATCTAGCTCTCGGGGATTATAGCAATCAGCCCCAGCATTTT.

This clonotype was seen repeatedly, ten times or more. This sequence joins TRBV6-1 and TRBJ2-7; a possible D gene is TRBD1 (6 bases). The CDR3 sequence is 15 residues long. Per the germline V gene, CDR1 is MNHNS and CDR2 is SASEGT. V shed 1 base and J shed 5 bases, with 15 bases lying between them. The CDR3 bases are TGTGCCAGCAGTGAAGTGCCGGGACAAGGGAACGAGCAGTACTTC. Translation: CASSEVPGQGNEQYF.

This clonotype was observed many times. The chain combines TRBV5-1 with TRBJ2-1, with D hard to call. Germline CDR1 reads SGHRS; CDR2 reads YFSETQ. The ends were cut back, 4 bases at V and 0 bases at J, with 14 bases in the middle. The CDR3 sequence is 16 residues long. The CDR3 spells CASSDNSPGSYNEQFF. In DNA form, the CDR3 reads TGCGCCAGCAGCGACAACAGCCCGGGCTCCTACAATGAGCAGTTCTTC.

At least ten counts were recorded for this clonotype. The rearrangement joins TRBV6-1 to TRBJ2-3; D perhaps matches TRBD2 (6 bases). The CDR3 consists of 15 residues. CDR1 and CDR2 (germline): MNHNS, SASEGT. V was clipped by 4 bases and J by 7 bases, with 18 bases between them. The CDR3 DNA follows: TGTGCCAGCAGTGCCCCGGGACTGGGAGCAAATACGCAGTATTTT. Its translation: CASSAPGLGANTQYF.

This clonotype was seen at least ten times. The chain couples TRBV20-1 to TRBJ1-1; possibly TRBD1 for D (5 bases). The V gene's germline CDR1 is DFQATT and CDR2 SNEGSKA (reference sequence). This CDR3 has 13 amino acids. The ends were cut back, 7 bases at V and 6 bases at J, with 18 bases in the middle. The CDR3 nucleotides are TGCAGTGTCCGTAGGGGCCGGGGGGCTGAAGCTTTCTTT. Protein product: CSVRRGRGAEAFF.